This TCR beta chain was recorded in a study of CD8 T cells in Susac syndrome (dated by TCRdb to the late 2010s). A note on the overall study: The study used repertoire sequencing to test whether antigen drove CD8+ T cell activation and differentiation in Susac syndrome. Findings and caveats that apply to the study as a whole: The number of individuals in the TCR sequencing and HLA analysis was acknowledged as relatively small.

Peripheral blood CD8+ and CD4+ T cells from healthy donors, Susac syndrome patients and multiple sclerosis patients were profiled using high-throughput TCR beta sequencing. Healthy donors were age- and sex-matched controls. CD8+ TEMRA cells were enriched by FACS, while bulk CD8+ and CD4+ T cells were purified by magnetic negative isolation. Blood was drawn into EDTA tubes, processed within 24 hours, and PBMCs were isolated by density gradient centrifugation. PBMCs destined for TCR sequencing were cryopreserved in liquid nitrogen and later thawed in a 37 °C water bath. A purity of at least 90% was achieved for sorted or isolated CD4+, CD8+ and CD8+ TEMRA cells. RNA was extracted with the RNeasy kit and roughly 0.5 to 1 ug was reverse transcribed using random hexamers. The immunoSEQ multiplex PCR assay, covering 54 Vbeta and 13 Jbeta segments, was used to amplify TCR beta CDR3 regions. PCR amplification bias was corrected using a synthetic template baseline for primer optimization and computational correction. For the original study's pipeline: Reads were assigned to V, D and J genes according to IMGT and analyzed in immunoSEQ Analyzer, with only productive sequences retained. Clonality was calculated as one minus the Shannon entropy normalized by log2 of the number of productive unique sequences. Public and private clones were assessed among the 100 most prevalent clones of each patient and control. Susac-specific clones were defined as absent from healthy and MS cohorts, over a thousand published viral clones and other ImmuneACCESS disease sequences. TCRdb trimmed the raw reads at Q25, called clones with MiXCR and kept productive beta chains. Rows matching on CDR3 protein sequence are summarized as one entry with the most common DNA and genes. V and J calls and clone size were set by TCRdb, not the authors. The sample contains about 190,000 distinct CDR3 sequences, 85% to 95% of them found a single time. The ten biggest clones cover 0.09% to 0.12% of the sample.

V loses 4 bases at its end and J loses 1 base; junction bases beyond the gene matches: 11. The germline V gene sets CDR1 to SGHRS and CDR2 to YFSETQ. The CDR3 runs 18 amino acids, cysteine and phenylalanine included. The only DNA kept is the CDR3, 54 bases in frame from the first base. The count of this clonotype is one. The specificity of this receptor is unknown. Qualities for individual bases were not recorded, and no much larger clone is one base off. One read alone lends weak support. The chain was built from TRBV5-1 and TRBJ2-1; a stretch of 10 junction bases matches TRBD2. Sequencing used CD4+ T cells from PBMCs. This receptor was taken from a human donor in good health. Read as DNA, the sequence is TGCGCCAGCAGCCCCTCATTTAGCGGGGGGCCTTCCTACAATGAGCAGTTCTTC. The translation is CASSPSFSGGPSYNEQFF. Reference TRBV5-1 and TRBJ2-1 proteins supply the regions before and after the CDR3; the full variable domain is: KAGVTQTPRYLIKTRGQQVTLSCSPISGHRSVSWYQQTPGQGLQFLFEYFSETQRNKGNFPGRFSGRQFSNSRSEMNVSTLELGDSALYLCASSPSFSGGPSYNEQFFGPGTRLTVL.